A selection of T cell receptor beta chains follows, all from one sample in a study of metastatic and nonmetastatic thyroid tumors. TCRdb recomputed clones from the PCR reads via MiXCR. The sample lists approximately 17,000 clones; 26% were seen once. The sample was tumor tissue. The receptors originated from a female donor with papillary thyroid cancer or a benign thyroid nodule (not recorded which). Some clones in this sample may be carry-over from other donors' samples. CDR3s include the opening cysteine and the closing phenylalanine or tryptophan. The D gene is left open where the match is weak. Clone size is given for some rows only: seen once, a few or many times, or a class if the clone is expanded.

TRBV20-1	TRBJ2-5	15	NA	many	CSALESRGLQETQYF	TGCAGTGCTTTGGAGTCGCGGGGCCTACAAGAGACCCAGTACTTC
TRBV6-1	TRBJ1-5	16	NA	NA	CASSEMEGGGNQPQHF	TGTGCCAGCAGTGAAATGGAGGGGGGAGGCAATCAGCCCCAGCATTTT
TRBV20-1	TRBJ1-2	13	NA	many	CSAGGLSAYGYTF	TGCAGTGCAGGGGGGTTGAGCGCCTATGGCTACACCTTC
TRBV19	TRBJ1-2	14	NA	NA	CASTPRGSNYGYTF	TGTGCCAGTACCCCCCGGGGCTCTAACTATGGCTACACCTTC
TRBV7-2	TRBJ2-7	12	NA	medium-sized	CASSPGSYEQYF	TGTGCCAGCAGCCCGGGCTCCTACGAGCAGTACTTC
TRBV19	TRBJ1-2	15	TRBD1	NA	CASTLHRGPNYGYTF	TGTGCCAGTACCCTACACAGGGGCCCTAACTATGGCTACACCTTC
TRBV6-1	TRBJ2-7	15	NA	many	CASSERLANTYEQYF	TGTGCCAGCAGTGAAAGGTTAGCGAATACCTACGAGCAGTACTTC
TRBV4-1	TRBJ1-1	17	NA	many	CASSQDVGRAGNTEAFF	TGCGCCAGCAGCCAAGATGTGGGCAGGGCTGGGAACACTGAAGCTTTCTTT
TRBV29-1	TRBJ2-2	14	TRBD2	medium-sized	CSGGLAGNTGELFF	TGCAGCGGGGGACTAGCGGGGAACACCGGGGAGCTGTTTTTT
TRBV7-7	TRBJ1-3	15	NA	NA	CASPYSQVRVNTIYF	TGTGCTAGCCCCTACTCACAGGTGAGAGTAAACACCATATATTTT
TRBV12-3/TRBV12-4	TRBJ2-1	16	TRBD2	NA	CASSPNQLAGDCEQFF	TGTGCCAGCAGTCCAAACCAACTAGCGGGAGACTGTGAGCAGTTCTTC
TRBV27	TRBJ2-1	15	NA	many	CASSRSGLNDNEQFF	TGTGCCAGCAGCCGGAGCGGACTCAACGACAATGAGCAGTTCTTC
TRBV20-1	TRBJ2-6	15	NA	many	CSARYQGSGANVLTF	TGCAGTGCTAGATACCAGGGCTCTGGGGCCAACGTCCTGACTTTC
TRBV20-1	TRBJ2-6	15	NA	many	CSASKSGSGANVLTF	TGCAGTGCTAGTAAATCAGGGTCCGGGGCCAACGTCCTGACTTTC
TRBV4-2	TRBJ1-4	15	NA	NA	CASSQPQGANEKLFF	TGTGCCAGCAGCCAACCACAGGGCGCTAATGAAAAACTGTTTTTT
TRBV20-1	TRBJ1-1	11	NA	once	CSLVRNTEAFF	TGCAGTCTGGTACGTAACACTGAAGCTTTCTTT
TRBV28	TRBJ2-4	16	NA	medium-sized	CASSKLTVLAKNIQYF	TGTGCCAGCAGTAAACTGACAGTACTAGCCAAAAACATTCAGTACTTC
TRBV3-1	TRBJ1-2	14	TRBD1	medium-sized	CASSPGQENYGYTF	TGTGCCAGCAGCCCGGGACAGGAAAACTATGGCTACACCTTC
TRBV20-1	TRBJ2-7	17	TRBD2	NA	CSAAGTIGRISSYEQYF	TGCAGTGCTGCCGGGACTATCGGGAGGATCAGCTCCTACGAGCAGTACTTC
TRBV27	TRBJ2-2	15	TRBD1	NA	CASRSMDRVTVELFF	TGTGCCAGCCGCTCGATGGACAGGGTCACCGTGGAGCTGTTTTTT
TRBV6-1	TRBJ2-6	14	NA	few	CASLTGSGASVLTF	TGTGCCAGCCTTACAGGCTCTGGGGCCAGCGTCCTGACTTTC
TRBV28	TRBJ1-2	13	NA	few	CASSFQGLNGYTF	TGTGCCAGCAGTTTTCAGGGCTTGAATGGCTACACCTTC
TRBV30	TRBJ1-5	11	NA	many	CAWGSNQPQHF	TGTGCCTGGGGTAGCAATCAGCCCCAGCATTTT
TRBV6-1	TRBJ2-7	17	TRBD2	medium-sized	CASSHFLLKAGVHEQYF	TGTGCCAGCAGTCACTTCCTGTTGAAAGCGGGAGTGCACGAGCAGTACTTC
TRBV5-1	TRBJ2-3	16	TRBD1	many	CASSLGDSTLTDTQYF	TGCGCCAGCAGCTTGGGGGACAGTACTCTCACAGATACGCAGTATTTT
TRBV20-1	TRBJ1-2	13	NA	once	CSATTGAIRGYTF	TGCAGTGCCACAACGGGCGCGATTAGGGGCTACACCTTC
TRBV6-1	TRBJ1-6	16	NA	medium-sized	CASSEDSLPGNSPLHF	TGTGCCAGCAGTGAAGACTCTCTCCCGGGGAATTCACCCCTCCACTTT
TRBV19	TRBJ1-1	15	NA	many	CASSIDVGMNTEAFF	TGTGCCAGTAGTATTGACGTCGGGATGAACACTGAAGCTTTCTTT